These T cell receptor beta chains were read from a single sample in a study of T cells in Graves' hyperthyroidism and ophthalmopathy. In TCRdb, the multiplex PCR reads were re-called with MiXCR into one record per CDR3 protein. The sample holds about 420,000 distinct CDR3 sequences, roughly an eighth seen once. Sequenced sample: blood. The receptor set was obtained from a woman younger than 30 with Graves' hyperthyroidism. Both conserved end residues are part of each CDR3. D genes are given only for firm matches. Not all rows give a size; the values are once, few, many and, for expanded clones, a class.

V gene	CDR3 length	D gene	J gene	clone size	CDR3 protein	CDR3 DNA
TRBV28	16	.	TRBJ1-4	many	CASDSGGGPANEKLFF	TGTGCCAGCGACTCGGGGGGGGGGCCGGCTAATGAAAAACTGTTTTTT
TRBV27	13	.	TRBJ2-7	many	CASRAGVYYEQYF	TGTGCCAGCAGGGCAGGGGTATACTACGAGCAGTACTTC
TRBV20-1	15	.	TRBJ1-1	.	CSARRRAPRSTEAFF	TGCAGTGCTAGAAGGCGGGCCCCCCGTAGCACTGAAGCTTTCTTT
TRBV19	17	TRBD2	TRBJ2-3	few	CASSIASGTSNTDTQYF	TGTGCCAGTAGTATAGCTAGCGGGACGTCTAACACAGATACGCAGTATTTT
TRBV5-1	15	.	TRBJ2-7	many	CASSLDGGSSYEQYF	TGCGCCAGCAGCTTGGACGGCGGCAGCTCTTATGAGCAGTACTTC
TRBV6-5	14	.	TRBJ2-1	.	CASSYSTAHNEQFF	TGTGCCAGCAGTTACTCGACGGCGCACAATGAGCAGTTCTTC
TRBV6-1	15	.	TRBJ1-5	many	CASSDLMWVNQPQHF	TGTGCCAGCAGTGATCTTATGTGGGTCAATCAGCCCCAGCATTTT
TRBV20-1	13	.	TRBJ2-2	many	CSAADGNTGELFF	TGCAGTGCTGCCGACGGAAACACCGGGGAGCTGTTTTTT
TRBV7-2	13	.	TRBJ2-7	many	CASSISDRHEQYF	TGTGCCAGCAGCATAAGTGACAGACACGAGCAGTACTTC
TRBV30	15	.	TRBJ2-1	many	CAWSRGSSSYNEQFF	TGTGCCTGGAGTAGGGGGTCGAGCTCCTACAATGAGCAGTTCTTC
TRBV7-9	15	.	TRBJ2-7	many	CASSSTGTNYYEQYF	TGTGCCAGCAGCTCAACCGGGACGAACTACTACGAGCAGTACTTC
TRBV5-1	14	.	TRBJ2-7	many	CASSLDGLPYEQYF	TGCGCCAGCAGCTTGGACGGCCTACCCTACGAGCAGTACTTC
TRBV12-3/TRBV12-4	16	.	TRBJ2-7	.	CASSYSNRESYYEQYF	TGTGCCAGCAGTTACTCGAACAGGGAGTCCTACTACGAGCAGTACTTC
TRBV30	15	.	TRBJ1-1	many	CAWGAPGRMNTEAFF	TGTGCCTGGGGAGCTCCGGGACGGATGAACACTGAAGCTTTCTTT
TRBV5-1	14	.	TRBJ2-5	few	CASSLAGEQETQYF	TGCGCCAGCAGCTTGGCAGGCGAACAAGAGACCCAGTACTTC
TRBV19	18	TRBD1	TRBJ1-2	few	CASSILPPQQGFLYGYTF	TGTGCCAGTAGTATTCTCCCACCTCAACAGGGGTTTTTGTATGGCTACACCTTC
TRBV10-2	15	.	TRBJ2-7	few	CASIGTQGRSYEQYF	TGCGCCAGCATAGGGACCCAAGGCAGGTCCTACGAGCAGTACTTC
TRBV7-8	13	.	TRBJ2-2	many	CASSQGQSGELFF	TGTGCCAGCAGCCAAGGACAGTCCGGGGAGCTGTTTTTT
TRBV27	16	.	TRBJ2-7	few	CASSLYRAPDLYEQYF	TGTGCCAGCAGTTTATATAGGGCCCCGGATTTATACGAGCAGTACTTC
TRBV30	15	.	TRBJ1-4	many	CAWSVRGPGNEKLFF	TGTGCCTGGAGTGTACGGGGACCGGGAAATGAAAAACTGTTTTTT
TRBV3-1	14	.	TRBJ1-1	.	CASSHIGANTGAFF	TGTGCCAGCAGCCATATTGGGGCGAACACTGGAGCTTTCTTT
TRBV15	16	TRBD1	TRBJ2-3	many	CATSRGDRASTDTQYF	TGTGCCACCAGCAGAGGAGACAGGGCTAGCACAGATACGCAGTATTTT